These T cell receptor beta chains were read from a single sample in a study of shared clonotypes between healthy human individuals. The table came from immunoSEQ multiplex PCR; TCRdb's copy has only in-frame clones and leaves some out. In the table there are roughly 200,000 clones, around 63% of which are singletons. Sequencing used memory CD4+ T cells sorted from blood. These receptors came from a man aged 30 to 39 in good health. Both conserved end residues are part of each CDR3.

V gene	J gene	CDR3 protein
TRBV11-3	TRBJ2-7	CASSLSGYEQYF
TRBV7-9	TRBJ2-5	CASSHRGGQGVRETQYF
TRBV7-2	TRBJ2-1	CASSLGLAGINEQFF
TRBV4-3	TRBJ1-4	CASSLGEKLFF
TRBV5-1	TRBJ2-3	CASSLAIRSQGDTQYF
TRBV18	TRBJ2-6	CASSLDRLSGANVLTF
TRBV6-6	TRBJ2-7	CASSSRGATYEQYF
TRBV28	TRBJ2-3	CASNGGGGRTDTQYF
TRBV7-9	TRBJ2-2	CASRGTSGSSNTGELFF
TRBV28	TRBJ2-3	CASRRQSTDTQYF
TRBV5-4	TRBJ2-2	CASSMGHTSNTGELFF